This record looks at one TCR beta chain sequence and its context. Its antigen is unknown. The data are from a study of Tregs in tolerant kidney transplant recipients. Study conclusions and caveats: Nucleotide sequences could not be compared across some patients' samples due to primer changes.

Related graft donors supplied nonmyeloablative bone marrow transplants, and mixed chimerism was transient. Unstimulated regulatory T cells (CD4+CD25+CD127-), CD4+CD25- non-regulatory cells, CD4 and CD8 cells were FACS-sorted from thawed PBMCs. Assay used: immunoSEQ multiplex PCR; TCRdb lists only in-frame clones, some missing. The profile covers about 81,000 clones, with around 90% appearing a single time and more than 1.5% taken by the ten largest. In germline, CDR1 is SGHNT, CDR2 YYREEE (reference sequence). The germline V and J ends were trimmed by 2 bases and 0 bases, with 12 bases remaining between them. The CDR3 has 16 amino acids.

The source is a human patient who received a combined kidney and bone marrow transplant. Some T cells may be graft donor cells. The sequencing here drew on CD4+ T cells from blood (PBMCs), taken 24 months after the transplant. The rearrangement links TRBV5-4 to TRBJ1-3; the D gene is possibly TRBD1 (5 bases). In nucleotides, the CDR3 is TGTGCCAGCAGCTTTCCGGGGGGAAACTCTGGAAACACCATATATTTT. Protein sequence: CASSFPGGNSGNTIYF.